This TCR beta chain was identified in a study of blood T cell repertoires in COVID-19. Study as a whole: Nucleic acid was either cDNA or gDNA, and it came from T cells, B-cell-depleted T cells, or PBMCs.

The CDR3 loop spans 15 amino acids. Trimming removed 5 bases from V and 2 bases from J; junction bases left unmatched: 8. From germline, CDR1 is LNHDA and CDR2 SQIVND (reference sequence). Sequenced by immunoSEQ multiplex PCR; TCRdb stores in-frame clones only, minus some. This sample has 190,000 or so clones, with approximately 86% found just once. V gene TRBV19 combines with J gene TRBJ1-1; 7 bases agree with TRBD1. The receptor comes from a man aged 35 to 55 with active or convalescent COVID-19. Sequencing was carried out using peripheral blood. This chain's CDR3 is CASSPRDSRNTEAFF. As DNA, the CDR3 is TGTGCCAGTAGTCCTCGGGACAGTCGTAACACTGAAGCTTTCTTT.